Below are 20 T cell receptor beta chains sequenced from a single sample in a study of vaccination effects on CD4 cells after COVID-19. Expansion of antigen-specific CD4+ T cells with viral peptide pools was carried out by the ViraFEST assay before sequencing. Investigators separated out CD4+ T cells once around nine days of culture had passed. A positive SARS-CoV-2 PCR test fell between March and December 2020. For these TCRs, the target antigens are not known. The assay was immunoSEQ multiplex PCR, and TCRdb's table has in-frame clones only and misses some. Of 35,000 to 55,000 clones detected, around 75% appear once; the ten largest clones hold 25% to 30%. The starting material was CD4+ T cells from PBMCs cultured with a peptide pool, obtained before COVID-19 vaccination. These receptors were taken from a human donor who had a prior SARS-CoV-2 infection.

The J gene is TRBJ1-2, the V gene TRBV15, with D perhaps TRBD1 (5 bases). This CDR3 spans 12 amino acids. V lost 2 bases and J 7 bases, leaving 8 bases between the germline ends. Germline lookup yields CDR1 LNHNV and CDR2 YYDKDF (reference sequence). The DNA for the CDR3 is TGTGCCACCAGCAGACAGGGAAGTGGCTACACCTTC. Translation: CATSRQGSGYTF. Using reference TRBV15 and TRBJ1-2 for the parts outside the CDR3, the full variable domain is DAMVIQNPRYQVTQFGKPVTLSCSQTLNHNVMYWYQQKSSQAPKLLFHYYDKDFNNEADTPDNFQSRRPNTSFCFLDIRSPGLGDTAMYLCATSRQGSGYTFGSGTRLTVV.

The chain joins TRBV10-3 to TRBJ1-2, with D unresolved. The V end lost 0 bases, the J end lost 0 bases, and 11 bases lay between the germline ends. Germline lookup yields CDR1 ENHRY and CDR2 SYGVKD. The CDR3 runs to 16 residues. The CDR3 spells CAISESIGSSNYGYTF. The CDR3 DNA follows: TGTGCCATCAGTGAGTCTATAGGGAGTTCTAACTATGGCTACACCTTC.

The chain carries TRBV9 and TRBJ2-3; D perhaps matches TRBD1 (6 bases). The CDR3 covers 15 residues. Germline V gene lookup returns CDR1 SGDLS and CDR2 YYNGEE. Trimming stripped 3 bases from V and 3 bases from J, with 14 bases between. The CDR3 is CASSATGSTTDTQYF. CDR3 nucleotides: TGTGCCAGCAGCGCCACAGGGTCAACGACAGATACGCAGTATTTT.

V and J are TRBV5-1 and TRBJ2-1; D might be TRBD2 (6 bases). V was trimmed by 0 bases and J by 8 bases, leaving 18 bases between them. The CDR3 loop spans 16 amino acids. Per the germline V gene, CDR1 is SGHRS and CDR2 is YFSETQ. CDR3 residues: CASSLGLDSGIDEQFF. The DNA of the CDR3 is TGCGCCAGCAGCTTGGGACTAGATTCGGGTATCGATGAGCAGTTCTTC.

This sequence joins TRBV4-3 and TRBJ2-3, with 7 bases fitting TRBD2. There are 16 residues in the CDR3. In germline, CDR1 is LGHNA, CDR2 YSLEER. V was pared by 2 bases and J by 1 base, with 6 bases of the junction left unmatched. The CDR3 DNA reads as TGCGCCAGCAGCCAACTCCTTCTAGCGGGCACAGATACGCAGTATTTT. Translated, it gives CASSQLLLAGTDTQYF.

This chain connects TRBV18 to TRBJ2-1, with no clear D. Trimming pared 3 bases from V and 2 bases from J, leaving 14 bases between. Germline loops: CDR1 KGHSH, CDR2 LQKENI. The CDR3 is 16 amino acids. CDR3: CASSPRLTGAYNEQFF. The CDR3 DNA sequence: TGTGCCAGCTCACCCCGACTCACCGGCGCCTACAATGAGCAGTTCTTC.

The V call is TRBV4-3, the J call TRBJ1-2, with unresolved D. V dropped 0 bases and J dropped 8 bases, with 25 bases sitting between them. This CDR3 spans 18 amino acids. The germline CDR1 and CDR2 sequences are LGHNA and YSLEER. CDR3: CASSQEGPGMQDLGGYTF. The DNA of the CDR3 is TGCGCCAGCAGCCAAGAAGGACCGGGCATGCAGGACCTGGGGGGCTACACCTTC.

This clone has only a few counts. The CDR3 region is CASSTRDSYEQYF. The CDR3 DNA sequence: TGTGCCAGCAGCACAAGGGACAGCTACGAGCAGTACTTC. J is TRBJ2-7 and V is TRBV11-2, with 7 nucleotides matching TRBD1. CDR1 is SGHAT and CDR2 is FQNNGV in the germline V gene. The junction had 4 bases not matched to a gene; V was cut back by 5 bases and J by 3 bases. The CDR3 loop spans 13 amino acids.

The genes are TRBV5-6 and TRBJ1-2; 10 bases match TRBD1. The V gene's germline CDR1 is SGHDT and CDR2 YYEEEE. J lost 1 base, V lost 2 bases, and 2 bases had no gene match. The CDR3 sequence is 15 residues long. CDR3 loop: CASSFGTGVNYGYTF. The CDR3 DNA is TGTGCCAGCAGCTTCGGGACAGGGGTTAACTATGGCTACACCTTC.

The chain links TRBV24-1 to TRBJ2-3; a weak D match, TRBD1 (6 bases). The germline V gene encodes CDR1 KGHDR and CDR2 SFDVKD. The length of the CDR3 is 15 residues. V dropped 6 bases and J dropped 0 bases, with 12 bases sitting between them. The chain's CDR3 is CATSLGGFSTDTQYF. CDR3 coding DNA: TGTGCCACCAGTTTAGGGGGATTTAGCACAGATACGCAGTATTTT.

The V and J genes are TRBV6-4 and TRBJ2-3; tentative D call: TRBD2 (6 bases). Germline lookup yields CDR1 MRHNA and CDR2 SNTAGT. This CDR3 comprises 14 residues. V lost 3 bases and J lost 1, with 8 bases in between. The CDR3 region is CASSEQRGTDTQYF. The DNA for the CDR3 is TGTGCCAGCAGTGAACAGCGGGGCACAGATACGCAGTATTTT.

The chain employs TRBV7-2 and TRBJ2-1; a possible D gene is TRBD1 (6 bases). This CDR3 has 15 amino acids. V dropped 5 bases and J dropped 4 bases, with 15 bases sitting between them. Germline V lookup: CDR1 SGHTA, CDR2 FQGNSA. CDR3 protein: CASSTGSASYNEQFF. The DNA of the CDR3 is TGTGCCAGCAGCACAGGGTCAGCGTCTTACAATGAGCAGTTCTTC. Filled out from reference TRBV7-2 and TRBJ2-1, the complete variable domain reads GAGVSQSPSNKVTEKGKDVELRCDPISGHTALYWYRQSLGQGLEFLIYFQGNSAPDKSGLPSDRFSAERTGGSVSTLTIQRTQQEDSAVYLCASSTGSASYNEQFFGPGTRLTVL.

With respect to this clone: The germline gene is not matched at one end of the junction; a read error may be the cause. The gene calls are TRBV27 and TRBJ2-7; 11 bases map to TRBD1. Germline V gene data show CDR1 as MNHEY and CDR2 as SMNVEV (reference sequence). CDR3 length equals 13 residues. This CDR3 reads CASTPGTGGPWNF. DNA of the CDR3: TGTGCCAGCACCCCCGGGACAGGGGGTCCTTGGAACTTC.

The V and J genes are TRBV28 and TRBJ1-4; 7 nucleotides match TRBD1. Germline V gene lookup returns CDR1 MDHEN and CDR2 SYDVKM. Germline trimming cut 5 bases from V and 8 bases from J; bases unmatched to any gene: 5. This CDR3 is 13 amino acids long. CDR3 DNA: TGTGCCAGCAGTCAGGGGGGCGACGAAAAACTGTTTTTT. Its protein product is CASSQGGDEKLFF.

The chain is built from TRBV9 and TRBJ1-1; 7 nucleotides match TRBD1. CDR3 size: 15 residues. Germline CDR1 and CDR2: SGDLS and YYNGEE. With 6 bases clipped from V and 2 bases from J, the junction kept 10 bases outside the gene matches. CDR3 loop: CASNPSGQTNTEAFF. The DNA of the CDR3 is TGTGCCAGCAACCCCTCGGGACAGACTAACACTGAAGCTTTCTTT.

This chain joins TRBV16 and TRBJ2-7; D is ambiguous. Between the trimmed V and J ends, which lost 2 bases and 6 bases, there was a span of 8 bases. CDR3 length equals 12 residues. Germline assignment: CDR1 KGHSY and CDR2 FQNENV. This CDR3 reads CASSQGISEQYF. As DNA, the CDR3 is TGTGCCAGCAGCCAAGGGATCTCCGAGCAGTACTTC.

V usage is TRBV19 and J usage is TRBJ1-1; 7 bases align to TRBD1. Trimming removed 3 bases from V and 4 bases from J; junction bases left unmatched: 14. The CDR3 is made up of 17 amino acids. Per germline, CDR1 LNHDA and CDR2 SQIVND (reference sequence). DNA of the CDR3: TGTGCCAGTAGTATTTACAGGGGTCGGTCCCAGGGCACTGAAGCTTTCTTT. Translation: CASSIYRGRSQGTEAFF.

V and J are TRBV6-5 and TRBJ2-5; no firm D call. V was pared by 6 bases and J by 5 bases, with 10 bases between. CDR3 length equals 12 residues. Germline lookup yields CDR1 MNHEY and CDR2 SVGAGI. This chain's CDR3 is CASSRLGETQYF. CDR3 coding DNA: TGTGCCAGCAGCCGCCTTGGGGAGACCCAGTACTTC.

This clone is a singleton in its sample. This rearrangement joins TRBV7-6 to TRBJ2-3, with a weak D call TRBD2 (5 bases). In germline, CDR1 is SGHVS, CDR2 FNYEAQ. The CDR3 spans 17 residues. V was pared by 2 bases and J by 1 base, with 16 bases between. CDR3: CASSLLSLSGGTDTQYF. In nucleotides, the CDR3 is TGTGCCAGCAGCTTACTGTCCTTAAGCGGAGGCACAGATACGCAGTATTTT.

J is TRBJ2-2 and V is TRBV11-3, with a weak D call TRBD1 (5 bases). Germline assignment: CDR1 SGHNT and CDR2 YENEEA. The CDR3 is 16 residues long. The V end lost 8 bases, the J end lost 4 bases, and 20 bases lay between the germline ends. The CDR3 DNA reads TGTGCCAGCCACCCCGACTTCAGGGAAGGCACCGGGGAGCTGTTTTTT. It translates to CASHPDFREGTGELFF.